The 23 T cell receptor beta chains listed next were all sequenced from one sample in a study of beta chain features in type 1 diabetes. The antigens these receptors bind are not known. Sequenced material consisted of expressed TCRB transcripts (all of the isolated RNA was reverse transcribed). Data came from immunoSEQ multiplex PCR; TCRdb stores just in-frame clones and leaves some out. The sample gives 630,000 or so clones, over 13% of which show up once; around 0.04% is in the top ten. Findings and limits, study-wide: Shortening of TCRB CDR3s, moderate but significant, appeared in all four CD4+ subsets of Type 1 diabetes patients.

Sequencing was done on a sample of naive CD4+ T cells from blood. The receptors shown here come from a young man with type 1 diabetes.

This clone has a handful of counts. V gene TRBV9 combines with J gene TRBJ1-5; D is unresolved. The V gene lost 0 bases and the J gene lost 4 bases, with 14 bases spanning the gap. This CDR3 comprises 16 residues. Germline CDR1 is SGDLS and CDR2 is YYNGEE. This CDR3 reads CASSVGSGPSNQPQHF. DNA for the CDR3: TGTGCCAGCAGCGTAGGATCAGGTCCTTCTAATCAGCCCCAGCATTTT.

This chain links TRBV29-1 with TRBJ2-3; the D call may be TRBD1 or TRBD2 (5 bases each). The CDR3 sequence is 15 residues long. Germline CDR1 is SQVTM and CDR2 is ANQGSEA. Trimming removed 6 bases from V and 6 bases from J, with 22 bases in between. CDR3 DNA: TGCAGCGTACCCTTGGGACCCACCCTCTCGGATACGCAGTATTTT. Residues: CSVPLGPTLSDTQYF.

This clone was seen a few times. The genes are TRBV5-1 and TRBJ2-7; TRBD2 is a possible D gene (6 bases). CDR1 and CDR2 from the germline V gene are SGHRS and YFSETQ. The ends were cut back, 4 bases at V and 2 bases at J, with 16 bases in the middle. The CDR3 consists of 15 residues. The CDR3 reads CASSAARDPTYEQYF. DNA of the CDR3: TGCGCCAGCAGCGCCGCGCGGGACCCGACCTACGAGCAGTACTTC.

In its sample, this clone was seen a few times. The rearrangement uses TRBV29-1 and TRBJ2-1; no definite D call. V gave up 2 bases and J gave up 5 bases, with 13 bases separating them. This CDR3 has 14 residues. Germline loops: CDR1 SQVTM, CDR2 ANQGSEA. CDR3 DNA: TGCAGCGTTGAACGCTTAGCACAGAACAATGAGCAGTTCTTC. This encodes CSVERLAQNNEQFF.

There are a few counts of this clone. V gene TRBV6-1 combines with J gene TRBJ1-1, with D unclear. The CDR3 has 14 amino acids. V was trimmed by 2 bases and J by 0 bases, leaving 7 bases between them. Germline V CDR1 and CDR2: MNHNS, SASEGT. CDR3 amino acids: CASSEQVLNTEAFF. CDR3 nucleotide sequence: TGTGCCAGCAGTGAACAGGTACTGAACACTGAAGCTTTCTTT.

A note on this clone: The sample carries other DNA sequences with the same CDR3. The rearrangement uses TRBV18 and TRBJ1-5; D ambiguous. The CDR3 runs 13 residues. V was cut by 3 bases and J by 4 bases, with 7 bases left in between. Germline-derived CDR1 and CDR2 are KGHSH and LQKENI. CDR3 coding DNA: TGTGCCAGCTCACCTGGCGGGAATCAGCCCCAGCATTTT. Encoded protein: CASSPGGNQPQHF. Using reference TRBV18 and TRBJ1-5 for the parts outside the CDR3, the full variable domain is NAGVMQNPRHLVRRRGQEARLRCSPMKGHSHVYWYRQLPEEGLKFMVYLQKENIIDESGMPKERFSAEFPKEGPSILRIQQVVRGDSAAYFCASSPGGNQPQHFGDGTRLSIL.

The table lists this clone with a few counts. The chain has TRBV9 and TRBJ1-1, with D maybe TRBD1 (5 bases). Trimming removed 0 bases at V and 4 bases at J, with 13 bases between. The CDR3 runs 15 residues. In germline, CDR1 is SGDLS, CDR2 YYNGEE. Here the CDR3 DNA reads TGTGCCAGCAGCGTAGCTGGCGGGGCGGGCACTGAAGCTTTCTTT. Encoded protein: CASSVAGGAGTEAFF.

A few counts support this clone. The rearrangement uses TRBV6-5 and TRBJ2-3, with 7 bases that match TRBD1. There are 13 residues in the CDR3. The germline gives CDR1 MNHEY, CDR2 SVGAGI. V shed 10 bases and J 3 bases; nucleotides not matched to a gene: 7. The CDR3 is CATRDRTTDTQYF. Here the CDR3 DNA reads TGTGCCACCAGGGACAGAACAACAGATACGCAGTATTTT.

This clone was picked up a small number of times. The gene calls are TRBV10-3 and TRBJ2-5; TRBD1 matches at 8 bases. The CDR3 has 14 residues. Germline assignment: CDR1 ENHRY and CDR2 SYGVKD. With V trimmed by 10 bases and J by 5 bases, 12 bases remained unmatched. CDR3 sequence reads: CATLGQDLGETQYF. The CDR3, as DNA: TGTGCCACCCTGGGACAGGACCTAGGGGAGACCCAGTACTTC.

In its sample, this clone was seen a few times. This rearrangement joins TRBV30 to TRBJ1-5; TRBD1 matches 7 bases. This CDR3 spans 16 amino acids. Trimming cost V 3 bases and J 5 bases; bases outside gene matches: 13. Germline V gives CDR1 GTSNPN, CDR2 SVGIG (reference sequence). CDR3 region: CAWRDTGEGSHQPQHF. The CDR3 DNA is TGTGCCTGGAGGGACACAGGGGAGGGTTCTCATCAGCCCCAGCATTTT.

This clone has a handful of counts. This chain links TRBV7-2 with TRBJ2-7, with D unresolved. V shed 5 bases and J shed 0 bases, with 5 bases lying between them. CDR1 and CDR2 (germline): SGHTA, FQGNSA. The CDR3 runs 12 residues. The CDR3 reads CASSENSYEQYF. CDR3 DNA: TGTGCCAGCAGCGAGAACTCCTACGAGCAGTACTTC.

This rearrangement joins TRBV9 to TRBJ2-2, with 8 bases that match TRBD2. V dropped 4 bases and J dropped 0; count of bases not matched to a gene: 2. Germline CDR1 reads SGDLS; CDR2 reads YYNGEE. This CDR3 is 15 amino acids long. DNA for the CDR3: TGTGCCAGCAGCCCCGGGGGGGCGAACACCGGGGAGCTGTTTTTT. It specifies CASSPGGANTGELFF.

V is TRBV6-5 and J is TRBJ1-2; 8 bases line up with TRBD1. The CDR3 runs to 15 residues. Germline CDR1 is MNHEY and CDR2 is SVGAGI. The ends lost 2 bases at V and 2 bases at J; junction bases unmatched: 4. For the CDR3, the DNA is TGTGCCAGCAGTTACGTCGGGACAGGCAACTATGGCTACACCTTC. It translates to CASSYVGTGNYGYTF.

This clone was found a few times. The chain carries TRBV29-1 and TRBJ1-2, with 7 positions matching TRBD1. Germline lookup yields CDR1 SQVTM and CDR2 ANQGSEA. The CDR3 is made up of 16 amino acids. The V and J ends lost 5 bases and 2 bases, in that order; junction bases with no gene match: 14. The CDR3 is CSVKTGTATRNYGYTF. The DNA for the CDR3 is TGCAGCGTTAAAACCGGGACAGCGACAAGGAACTATGGCTACACCTTC.

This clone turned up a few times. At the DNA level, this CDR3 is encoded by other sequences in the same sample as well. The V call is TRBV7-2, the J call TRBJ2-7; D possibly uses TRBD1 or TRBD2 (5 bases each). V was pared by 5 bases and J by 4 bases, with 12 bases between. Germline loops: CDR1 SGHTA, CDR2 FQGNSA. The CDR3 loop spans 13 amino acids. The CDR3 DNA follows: TGTGCCAGCAGCCTTGGGACCGCTTACGAGCAGTACTTC. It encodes CASSLGTAYEQYF.

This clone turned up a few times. The CDR3 coding sequence is TGTGCCAGCAGCTTAGTGTCCCCAAGGGGCCCCCCCCACAATGAGCAGTTCTTC. This translates into CASSLVSPRGPPHNEQFF. V and J are TRBV7-2 and TRBJ2-1; D may be TRBD1 (5 bases). CDR1 and CDR2 (germline): SGHTA, FQGNSA. This CDR3 comprises 18 residues. V was trimmed by 1 base and J by 5 bases, leaving 21 bases between them.

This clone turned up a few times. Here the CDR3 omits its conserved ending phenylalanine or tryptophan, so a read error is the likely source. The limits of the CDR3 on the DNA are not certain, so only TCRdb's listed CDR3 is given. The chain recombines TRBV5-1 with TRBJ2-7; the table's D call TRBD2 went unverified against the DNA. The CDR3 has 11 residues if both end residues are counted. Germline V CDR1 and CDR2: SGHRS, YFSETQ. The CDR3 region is CASSLVSRKVC.

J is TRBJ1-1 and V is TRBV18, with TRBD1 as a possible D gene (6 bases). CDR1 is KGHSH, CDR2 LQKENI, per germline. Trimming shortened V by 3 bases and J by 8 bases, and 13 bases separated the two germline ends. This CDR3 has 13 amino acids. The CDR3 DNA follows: TGTGCCAGCTCACCGTTTGACAGGACAGAAGCTTTCTTT. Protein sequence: CASSPFDRTEAFF.

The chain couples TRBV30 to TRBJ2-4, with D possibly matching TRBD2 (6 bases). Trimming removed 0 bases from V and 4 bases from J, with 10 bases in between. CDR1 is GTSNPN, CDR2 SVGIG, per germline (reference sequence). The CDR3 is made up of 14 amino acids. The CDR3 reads CAWSVLGGKNIQYF. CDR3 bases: TGTGCCTGGAGTGTACTTGGAGGGAAAAACATTCAGTACTTC.

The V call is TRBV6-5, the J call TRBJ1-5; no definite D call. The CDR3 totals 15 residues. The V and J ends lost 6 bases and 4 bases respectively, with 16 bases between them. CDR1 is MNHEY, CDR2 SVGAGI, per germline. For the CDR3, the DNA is TGTGCCAGCAGCCTGCTGGGAGGGCAAAATCAGCCCCAGCATTTT. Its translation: CASSLLGGQNQPQHF.

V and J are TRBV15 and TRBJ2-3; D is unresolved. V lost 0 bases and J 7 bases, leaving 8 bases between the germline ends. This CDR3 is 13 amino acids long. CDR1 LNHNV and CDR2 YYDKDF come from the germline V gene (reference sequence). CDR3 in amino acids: CATSRDAPHTQYF. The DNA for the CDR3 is TGTGCCACCAGCAGAGATGCGCCTCATACGCAGTATTTT.

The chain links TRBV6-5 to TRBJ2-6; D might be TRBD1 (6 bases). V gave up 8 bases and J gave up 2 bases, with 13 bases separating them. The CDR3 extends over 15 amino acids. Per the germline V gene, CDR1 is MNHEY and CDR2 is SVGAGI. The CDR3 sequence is CASGYYRAGANVLTF. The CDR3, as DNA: TGTGCCAGCGGGTACTACAGGGCTGGGGCCAACGTCCTGACTTTC.

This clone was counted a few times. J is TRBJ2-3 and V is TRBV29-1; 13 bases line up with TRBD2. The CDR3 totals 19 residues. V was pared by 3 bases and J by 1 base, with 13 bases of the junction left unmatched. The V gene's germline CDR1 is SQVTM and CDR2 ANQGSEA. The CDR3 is CSVEGPLAGGPGGTDTQYF. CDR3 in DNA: TGCAGCGTTGAGGGACCACTAGCGGGAGGGCCGGGGGGCACAGATACGCAGTATTTT.